These T cell receptor beta chains were read from a single sample in a study of T cell repertoires in cytomegalovirus infection. TCRdb redid the calling of the reads with MiXCR, one entry per CDR3 protein. The data contain about 830,000 distinct CDR3 sequences, 32% of them singletons. These receptors lack a known antigen. The sample was cultured CD8+ T cells from PBMCs, taken from culture after CMV antigen stimulation. The receptors shown here come from a human donor in good health (CMV status not recorded). Some clones in this sample may be carry-over from other donors' samples. CDR3s include the opening cysteine and the closing phenylalanine or tryptophan. The order of the fields is J gene, clone size, D gene, V gene, CDR3 protein, CDR3 DNA. The D gene is left open where the match is weak. Not all rows give a size; the values are once, few, many and, for expanded clones, a class.

TRBJ2-3 . . TRBV4-3 CASSQDPGDSTDTQYF TGCGCCAGCAGCCAAGATCCCGGGGACTCGACAGATACGCAGTATTTT
TRBJ2-1 . TRBD1 TRBV5-4 CASSLGTVWDEQFF TGTGCCAGCAGCCTAGGGACAGTATGGGATGAGCAGTTCTTC
TRBJ1-5 . . TRBV9 CASSVGRFNQPQHF TGTGCCAGCAGCGTAGGGCGGTTCAATCAGCCCCAGCATTTT
TRBJ2-7 many . TRBV12-3/TRBV12-4 CASSFSGTAYEQYF TGTGCCAGCAGTTTCAGCGGCACGGCCTACGAGCAGTACTTC
TRBJ2-3 few TRBD1 TRBV6-5 CASSYLARDRVTDTQYF TGTGCCAGCAGTTACCTAGCCCGGGACAGGGTTACAGATACGCAGTATTTT
TRBJ2-2 . . TRBV6-1 CASSKWDLPNTGELFF TGTGCCAGCAGTAAATGGGACCTACCGAACACCGGGGAGCTGTTTTTT
TRBJ2-5 few . TRBV2 CASIPEKTQYF TGTGCCAGCATTCCGGAAAAGACCCAGTACTTC
TRBJ1-1 many . TRBV27 CATGPPGYTEAFF TGTGCCACTGGGCCCCCAGGGTACACTGAAGCTTTCTTT
TRBJ2-7 few . TRBV6-1 CASSPRGWEEQYF TGTGCCAGCAGTCCCCGGGGGTGGGAGGAGCAGTACTTC
TRBJ2-7 . . TRBV14 CASSHGVYEQYF TGTGCCAGCAGCCACGGGGTGTACGAGCAGTACTTC
TRBJ2-3 . TRBD1 TRBV9 CASSVFDRTGGTDTQYF TGTGCCAGCAGCGTATTTGATCGGACAGGGGGTACAGATACGCAGTATTTT
TRBJ2-6 few TRBD1 TRBV14 CASSQDTTGTGRSGANVLTF TGTGCCAGCAGCCAAGATACGACTGGGACAGGGCGCTCTGGGGCCAACGTCCTGACTTTC
TRBJ2-2 few . TRBV19 CASSIWGSTGELFF TGTGCCAGTAGTATATGGGGGAGCACCGGGGAGCTGTTTTTT
TRBJ2-2 . . TRBV6-1 CASSRPTDREGGGELFF TGTGCCAGCAGTCGACCTACGGACAGGGAGGGCGGCGGGGAGCTGTTTTTT
TRBJ1-5 . . TRBV6-2/TRBV6-3 CASGRGIGRALNQPQHF TGTGCCAGCGGCCGCGGGATAGGAAGGGCGCTGAATCAGCCCCAGCATTTT
TRBJ1-2 . TRBD1 TRBV29-1 CSVPTGNYGYTF TGCAGCGTTCCGACAGGGAACTATGGCTACACCTTC
TRBJ2-5 few TRBD1 TRBV11-2 CASSPSGTGVGKTQYF TGTGCCAGCAGCCCCTCGGGGACAGGGGTTGGGAAGACCCAGTACTTC
TRBJ1-4 many . TRBV9 CASSVRLVATNEKLFF TGTGCCAGCAGCGTGAGGTTGGTGGCAACTAATGAAAAACTGTTTTTT
TRBJ1-1 . . TRBV7-8 CASSPVVTRGTETFF TGTGCCAGCAGCCCGGTCGTGACTAGGGGAACTGAAACTTTCTTT
TRBJ2-7 few . TRBV4-1 CASSQEIGYEQYF TGCGCCAGCAGCCAAGAAATCGGCTACGAGCAGTACTTC
TRBJ1-4 few TRBD1 TRBV7-9 CASSRQGRGNEKLFF TGTGCCAGCAGTCGACAGGGGCGGGGGAATGAAAAACTGTTTTTT
TRBJ1-2 . TRBD1 TRBV29-1 CSVSDRGGYTF TGCAGCGTTTCCGACAGGGGAGGCTACACCTTC
TRBJ2-5 . . TRBV5-6 CASSQVRGQGKKTQYF TGTGCCAGCAGCCAAGTCAGGGGACAAGGGAAGAAGACCCAGTACTTC
TRBJ1-4 few TRBD1 TRBV19 CASSVFGTDYATNEKLFF TGTGCCAGTAGTGTCTTCGGGACAGATTATGCAACTAATGAAAAACTGTTTTTT
TRBJ1-6 . . TRBV12-3/TRBV12-4 CASSFQSSYNSPLHF TGTGCCAGCAGTTTTCAGAGCTCCTATAATTCACCCCTCCACTTT
TRBJ2-1 many . TRBV7-2 CASSLGQKSYNEQFF TGTGCCAGCAGCTTAGGACAGAAGTCCTACAATGAGCAGTTCTTC
TRBJ1-2 few TRBD1 TRBV27 CASSPYRGNHGYTF TGTGCCAGCAGTCCATACAGGGGAAATCATGGCTACACCTTC
TRBJ2-2 . . TRBV15 CATSRDRADTGELFF TGTGCCACCAGCAGAGATCGGGCCGACACTGGGGAGCTGTTTTTT
TRBJ1-3 . TRBD1 TRBV2 CASSYRGNTIYF TGTGCCAGCAGTTACAGGGGTAACACCATATATTTT
TRBJ1-1 . TRBD1 TRBV7-9 CASSQGQGGEAFF TGTGCCAGCAGCCAGGGACAGGGGGGAGAAGCTTTCTTT